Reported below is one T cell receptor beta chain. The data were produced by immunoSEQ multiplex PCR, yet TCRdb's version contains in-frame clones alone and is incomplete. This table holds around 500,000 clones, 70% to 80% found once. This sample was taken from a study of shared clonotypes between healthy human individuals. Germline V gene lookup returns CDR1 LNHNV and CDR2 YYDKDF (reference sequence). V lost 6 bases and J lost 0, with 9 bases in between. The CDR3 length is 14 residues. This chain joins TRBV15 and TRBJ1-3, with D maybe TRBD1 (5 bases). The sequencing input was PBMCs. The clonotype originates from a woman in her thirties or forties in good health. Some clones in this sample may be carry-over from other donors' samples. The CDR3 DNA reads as TGTGCCACCAGGGGGGGAAGCTCTGGAAACACCATATATTTT. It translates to CATRGGSSGNTIYF.